A selection of T cell receptor beta chains follows, all from one sample in a study of Ad26.COV2.S vaccination and SARS-CoV-2 variants. The data were produced by immunoSEQ multiplex PCR, yet TCRdb's version contains in-frame clones alone and is incomplete. The table includes about 370,000 clones, about nine tenths detected once. Sequencing used peripheral blood, obtained in a trial of Ad26.COV2.S vaccine versus placebo. The receptors were gathered from a person between 18 and 59 years old who received the Ad26.COV2.S COVID-19 vaccine or a placebo. CDR3s include the opening cysteine and the closing phenylalanine or tryptophan. D genes are given only for firm matches. The size entry is marked missing in some rows and otherwise reads once, few, many or a size class.

-,TRBJ2-7,TRBV21-1,-,CASSNKGRRSTYEQYF,TGTGCCAGCAGCAATAAAGGGCGGCGGTCTACCTACGAGCAGTACTTC
TRBD1,TRBJ1-1,TRBV18,-,CASSRQGAQTNTEAFF,TGTGCCAGCTCACGACAGGGGGCCCAAACGAACACTGAAGCTTTCTTT
-,TRBJ2-2,TRBV9,-,CASSVGHEKGELFF,TGTGCCAGCAGCGTAGGCCACGAGAAGGGGGAGCTGTTTTTT
TRBD1,TRBJ2-7,TRBV10-3,-,CATNPEPFGTGFYEQYF,TGTGCCACAAACCCAGAACCTTTTGGGACAGGGTTCTACGAGCAGTACTTC
-,TRBJ2-7,TRBV5-6,-,CASSSDTFYEQYF,TGTGCCAGCAGCTCCGACACGTTCTACGAGCAGTACTTC
-,TRBJ2-5,TRBV5-4,-,CASSIRSDQETQYF,TGTGCCAGCAGTATAAGAAGCGACCAAGAGACCCAGTACTTC
TRBD1,TRBJ2-3,TRBV5-1,-,CASSFQDRGDTQYF,TGCGCCAGCAGCTTTCAGGACAGGGGGGATACGCAGTATTTT
TRBD1,TRBJ1-4,TRBV11-2,few,CASSLSTGGSEKLFF,TGTGCCAGCAGCCTCAGTACAGGGGGCTCTGAAAAACTGTTTTTT
-,TRBJ1-5,TRBV7-9,-,CASSFMGDQPQHF,TGTGCCAGCAGCTTTATGGGAGATCAGCCCCAGCATTTT
-,TRBJ2-3,TRBV11-3,-,CASSLGGRDADTQYF,TGTGCCAGCAGCTTAGGGGGCAGGGACGCAGATACGCAGTATTTT
TRBD2,TRBJ2-1,TRBV7-6,-,CASSFAGGEQFF,TGTGCCAGCAGCTTTGCGGGAGGTGAGCAGTTCTTC
-,TRBJ2-1,TRBV13,-,CASSLGSVNEQFF,TGTGCCAGCAGCTTAGGGTCTGTCAATGAGCAGTTCTTC
-,TRBJ2-1,TRBV28,-,CASRDTTYNEQFF,TGTGCCAGCCGGGACACCACCTACAATGAGCAGTTCTTC
-,TRBJ2-1,TRBV30,-,CAWGHQVTNYNEQFF,TGTGCCTGGGGTCACCAGGTCACCAATTACAATGAGCAGTTCTTC
-,TRBJ2-7,TRBV3-1/TRBV3-2,-,CASSPTRTQGYEQYF,TGTGCCAGCAGCCCTACTAGGACGCAAGGCTACGAGCAGTACTTC
TRBD2,TRBJ2-2,TRBV30,-,CAWTGLAGTGELFF,TGTGCCTGGACAGGACTAGCGGGCACCGGGGAGCTGTTTTTT
TRBD1,TRBJ2-2,TRBV5-6,-,CASSILQGDTGELFF,TGTGCCAGCAGCATACTACAGGGGGACACCGGGGAGCTGTTTTTT
-,TRBJ1-1,TRBV11-3,-,CASSPTERTEAFF,TGTGCCAGCAGCCCGACAGAGAGGACTGAAGCTTTCTTT
TRBD1,TRBJ1-4,TRBV25-1,once,CASSAGTGINEKLFF,TGTGCCAGCAGTGCCGGGACAGGGATAAATGAAAAACTGTTTTTT
-,TRBJ2-1,TRBV3-1/TRBV3-2,-,CASSQDPPGPGEQFF,TGTGCCAGCAGCCAAGATCCCCCGGGACCGGGTGAGCAGTTCTTC
-,TRBJ2-7,TRBV7-9,-,CASSLERHEQYF,TGTGCCAGCAGCTTAGAACGGCACGAGCAGTACTTC
-,TRBJ1-1,TRBV18,-,CASSSGGEEAFF,TGTGCCAGCTCATCGGGGGGGGAGGAAGCTTTCTTT
-,TRBJ2-1,TRBV12-3/TRBV12-4,-,CASSSLLRPEQFF,TGTGCCAGCAGTTCCCTGTTAAGACCGGAGCAGTTCTTC
-,TRBJ2-1,TRBV27,-,CASSLSMQASYNEQFF,TGTGCCAGCAGTTTATCGATGCAGGCCTCCTACAATGAGCAGTTCTTC
-,TRBJ1-2,TRBV12-5,once,CASGLVFGYGYTF,TGTGCTAGTGGTTTGGTATTTGGCTATGGCTACACCTTC
-,TRBJ2-1,TRBV5-5,-,CASSLVSDPSYNEQFF,TGTGCCAGCAGCTTGGTTTCCGATCCCTCCTACAATGAGCAGTTCTTC
-,TRBJ2-7,TRBV5-6,-,CASSLSGSPYEQYF,TGTGCCAGCAGCTTAAGCGGTTCCCCCTACGAGCAGTACTTC
-,TRBJ1-1,TRBV5-1,-,CASSWDPRNTEAFF,TGCGCCAGCAGCTGGGACCCTCGGAACACTGAAGCTTTCTTT
-,TRBJ1-2,TRBV6-5,-,CASRPVDNFHGYTF,TGTGCCAGCCGGCCGGTCGACAATTTCCATGGCTACACCTTC
-,TRBJ2-1,TRBV6-1,-,CASSESYVYNEQFF,TGTGCCAGCAGTGAATCCTACGTCTACAATGAGCAGTTCTTC
-,TRBJ2-2,TRBV5-1,-,CASSLDRGGGELFF,TGCGCCAGCAGCTTGGATAGGGGAGGCGGGGAGCTGTTTTTT
TRBD2,TRBJ2-7,TRBV7-2,-,CASSLGPPGLVTYEQYF,TGTGCCAGCAGCTTAGGCCCGCCGGGACTAGTGACTTACGAGCAGTACTTC
TRBD1,TRBJ1-1,TRBV30,-,CAWSADTGVGEAFF,TGTGCCTGGAGTGCAGATACAGGGGTAGGTGAAGCTTTCTTT
-,TRBJ2-5,TRBV9,-,CASSVDWGSRAQYF,TGTGCCAGCAGCGTAGATTGGGGGAGTAGGGCCCAGTACTTC
TRBD2,TRBJ2-1,TRBV30,-,CAWSSQTSGSTYNEQFF,TGTGCCTGGAGTTCCCAGACTAGCGGGAGCACTTACAATGAGCAGTTCTTC
TRBD2,TRBJ2-3,TRBV5-6,-,CASSLPSGASTDTQYF,TGTGCCAGCAGCTTGCCTAGCGGGGCCAGCACAGATACGCAGTATTTT
-,TRBJ2-4,TRBV19,-,CASSISGGVKNIQYF,TGTGCCAGTAGTATATCGGGGGGCGTCAAAAACATTCAGTACTTC
TRBD2,TRBJ2-7,TRBV3-1/TRBV3-2,-,CASSRAAGAGEQYF,TGTGCCAGCAGCCGAGCAGCGGGAGCCGGCGAGCAGTACTTC
-,TRBJ2-5,TRBV4-2,-,CASSRGGTGGVSQETQYF,TGTGCCAGCAGCCGGGGAGGTACCGGCGGCGTGAGTCAAGAGACCCAGTACTTC
-,TRBJ2-3,TRBV7-7,-,CARGRGRRQEVGTDTQYF,TGTGCGAGGGGGCGGGGGCGACGACAAGAGGTGGGCACAGATACGCAGTATTTT